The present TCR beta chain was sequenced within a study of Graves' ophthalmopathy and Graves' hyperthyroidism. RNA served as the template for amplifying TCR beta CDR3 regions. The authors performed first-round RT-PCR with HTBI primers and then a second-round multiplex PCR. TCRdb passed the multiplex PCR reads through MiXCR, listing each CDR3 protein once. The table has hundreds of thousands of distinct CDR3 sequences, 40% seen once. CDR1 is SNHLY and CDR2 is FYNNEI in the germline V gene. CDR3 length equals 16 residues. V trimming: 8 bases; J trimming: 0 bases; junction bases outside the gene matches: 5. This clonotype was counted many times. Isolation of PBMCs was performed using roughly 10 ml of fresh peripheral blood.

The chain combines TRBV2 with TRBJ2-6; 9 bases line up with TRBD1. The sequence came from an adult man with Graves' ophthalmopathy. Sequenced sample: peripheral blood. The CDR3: CASGTGMDSGANVLTF. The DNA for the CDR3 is TGTGCCAGCGGGACAGGGATGGACTCTGGGGCCAACGTCCTGACTTTC.